This T cell receptor (beta chain) comes out of a study of T cell changes during pregnancy in multiple sclerosis. There are 13 residues in the CDR3. Germline V gives CDR1 ENHRY, CDR2 SYGVKD. Trimming stripped 8 bases from V and 6 bases from J, with 14 bases between. Some clones are missing from TCRdb's copy, which holds only in-frame ones; the method was immunoSEQ multiplex PCR. The data hold roughly 34,000 clones, with roughly nine tenths observed a single time. The J gene is TRBJ2-1, the V gene TRBV10-3; D may be TRBD2 (5 bases). The sample here was CD4+ T cells from peripheral blood mononuclear cells, taken in the second trimester of pregnancy. This receptor was identified in a female donor in good health, enrolled as a control in a pregnancy study. Here the CDR3 reads CAISAGTSNEQFF. The CDR3 region has the DNA TGTGCCATCTCGGCGGGCACGAGCAATGAGCAGTTCTTC.